The 30 T cell receptor beta chains below all came from one sample that was sequenced in a study of shared clonotypes between healthy human individuals. Terminally differentiated effector memory CD45RA+ cells were excluded from the naive CD8 cells, which were CD45RO-negative and positively selected for CCR7. The assay was immunoSEQ multiplex PCR, and TCRdb's table has in-frame clones only and misses some. The table includes roughly 570,000 clones, more than 95% detected once. Sequenced: naive CD8+ T cells sorted from blood. The receptors stem from a man younger than 40 in good health.

This sequence joins TRBV5-1 and TRBJ1-4; 11 nucleotides line up with TRBD1. The CDR3 runs to 16 residues. Germline-derived CDR1 and CDR2 are SGHRS and YFSETQ. Trimming at V came to 5 bases and at J to 7 bases, leaving 10 bases not matched to a gene. CDR3 sequence reads: CASSYLRGTGGEKLFF. The CDR3 DNA reads TGCGCCAGCAGTTATCTCCGAGGGACAGGGGGTGAAAAACTGTTTTTT.

V gene TRBV28 combines with J gene TRBJ2-7; 10 positions agree with TRBD2. This CDR3 spans 16 amino acids. Per germline, CDR1 MDHEN and CDR2 SYDVKM. V dropped 5 bases and J dropped 4; count of bases not matched to a gene: 11. The CDR3 nucleotides read TGTGCCAGCAGTCAAGCGGGAGGGGTCTCTTTTTACGAGCAGTACTTC. As protein: CASSQAGGVSFYEQYF.

The chain joins TRBV15 to TRBJ1-1; D is ambiguous. This CDR3 has 14 residues. Germline V lookup: CDR1 LNHNV, CDR2 YYDKDF (reference sequence). Trimming pared 7 bases from V and 2 bases from J, leaving 14 bases between. CDR3 bases: TGTGCCACCACCTTACATGGGATTAACACTGAAGCTTTCTTT. Translation: CATTLHGINTEAFF.

CDR3 loop: CASSLGGGGTDTQYF. The CDR3 nucleotides are TGTGCCAGCAGCTTGGGCGGGGGGGGCACAGATACGCAGTATTTT. V usage is TRBV5-4 and J usage is TRBJ2-3; 9 nucleotides line up with TRBD2. This CDR3 comprises 15 residues. Germline CDR1 SGHNT, CDR2 YYREEE (reference sequence). V shed 0 bases and J 1 base; nucleotides not matched to a gene: 0.

This clone was seen a single time. The chain links TRBV10-3 to TRBJ2-7; D may correspond to TRBD1 or TRBD2 (5 bases each). Germline V lookup: CDR1 ENHRY, CDR2 SYGVKD. V was trimmed by 8 bases and J by 1 base, leaving 12 bases between them. The CDR3 contains 13 residues. The CDR3 loop reads CAIGWGSSYEQYF. The CDR3 DNA is TGTGCCATCGGATGGGGGAGTTCCTACGAGCAGTACTTC.

The chain combines TRBV5-4 with TRBJ2-2; tentatively, D is TRBD1 (5 bases). CDR1 and CDR2 from the germline V gene are SGHNT and YYREEE (reference sequence). The CDR3 has 14 residues. V gave up 4 bases and J gave up 3 bases, with 10 bases separating them. CDR3 sequence: CASSLGHYTGELFF. CDR3 in DNA: TGTGCCAGCAGCCTTGGACACTACACCGGGGAGCTGTTTTTT.

This clone appeared a few times. The chain uses TRBV5-6 and TRBJ2-7, with D unclear. CDR1 and CDR2 (germline): SGHDT, YYEEEE. The CDR3 has 16 amino acids. The V end lost 1 base, the J end lost 0 bases, and 14 bases lay between the germline ends. This CDR3 is CASSLSVSGYSYEQYF. CDR3 DNA sequence: TGTGCCAGCAGCTTGAGTGTTTCAGGATACTCCTACGAGCAGTACTTC.

This chain links TRBV28 with TRBJ2-7; D is unclear. Germline V gene data show CDR1 as MDHEN and CDR2 as SYDVKM. The CDR3 extends over 12 amino acids. V was pared by 5 bases and J by 2 bases, with 7 bases between. The CDR3 DNA reads TGTGCCAGCAGTCCGCCGGCCTACGAGCAGTACTTC. It yields the protein CASSPPAYEQYF.

The J gene is TRBJ2-5, the V gene TRBV30; the D gene is possibly TRBD2 (5 bases). The CDR3 loop spans 11 amino acids. Trimming stripped 0 bases from V and 7 bases from J, with 6 bases between. Germline CDR1 and CDR2: GTSNPN and SVGIG (reference sequence). The CDR3 bases are TGTGCCTGGAGTGTAGAGGGGACCCAGTACTTC. Protein: CAWSVEGTQYF.

This chain connects TRBV6-5 to TRBJ2-7, with 9 bases fitting TRBD2. This CDR3 spans 13 amino acids. The V gene's germline CDR1 is MNHEY and CDR2 SVGAGI. After removal of 2 bases from V and 4 bases from J, the junction contained 0 bases not matched to a gene. The CDR3 here is CASSYGLAYEQYF. In DNA form, the CDR3 reads TGTGCCAGCAGTTACGGACTAGCGTACGAGCAGTACTTC.

The sample holds one count of this clone. The V call is TRBV7-9, the J call TRBJ2-2; 7 bases fit TRBD2. CDR1 and CDR2 from the germline V gene are SEHNR and FQNEAQ (reference sequence). V lost 1 base, J lost 6 bases, and 8 bases stayed unmatched. CDR3 size: 16 residues. The CDR3 DNA follows: TGTGCCAGCAGCTTAGTCGGGGGACTACGTCCCGGGGAGCTGTTTTTT. The encoded protein is CASSLVGGLRPGELFF. The full variable domain, in which reference TRBV7-9 and TRBJ2-2 provide the parts outside the CDR3, is DTGVSQNPRHKITKRGQNVTFRCDPISEHNRLYWYRQTLGQGPEFLTYFQNEAQLEKSRLLSDRFSAERPKGSFSTLEIQRTEQGDSAMYLCASSLVGGLRPGELFFGEGSRLTVL.

This sequence joins TRBV7-9 and TRBJ2-1; TRBD2 matches at 10 bases. With V trimmed by 5 bases and J by 1 base, 5 bases remained unmatched. Looked up from germline, CDR1 is SEHNR and CDR2 is FQNEAQ (reference sequence). The CDR3 extends over 16 amino acids. CDR3 in DNA: TGTGCCAGCAGCGGGGGACTAGCGAGTTCCTACAATGAGCAGTTCTTC. As protein: CASSGGLASSYNEQFF.

The chain uses TRBV11-2 and TRBJ2-1; D is ambiguous. Trimming cost V 5 bases and J 1 base, with 12 bases left between them. The CDR3 contains 15 residues. Germline V CDR1 and CDR2: SGHAT, FQNNGV. The CDR3 sequence: CASSPLLRSYNEQFF. CDR3 coding DNA: TGTGCCAGCAGCCCACTATTGCGGTCCTACAATGAGCAGTTCTTC.

This clone is a singleton in its sample. The V gene is TRBV29-1, the J gene TRBJ2-5, with D perhaps matching TRBD1 (8 bases). Deletions cut 7 bases from V and 2 bases from J, with 20 bases between. The germline V gene encodes CDR1 SQVTM and CDR2 ANQGSEA. This CDR3 contains 15 residues. CDR3 sequence (DNA): TGCAGCGCCGTGGGGGGGACAGGTGGGCAAGAGACCCAGTACTTC. It is translated as CSAVGGTGGQETQYF. Full variable domain (remainder filled in from reference TRBV29-1 and TRBJ2-5): SAVISQKPSRDICQRGTSLTIQCQVDSQVTMMFWYRQQPGQSLTLIATANQGSEATYESGFVIDKFPISRPNLTFSTLTVSNMSPEDSSIYLCSAVGGTGGQETQYFGPGTRLLVL.

The chain links TRBV28 to TRBJ2-3, with D unresolved. Germline V gene sequence: CDR1 MDHEN, CDR2 SYDVKM. The CDR3 sequence is 15 residues long. V was shortened by 6 bases and J by 0 bases, with 13 bases between the two germline ends. The CDR3 region has the DNA TGTGCCAGCAGCGTAGGGCTAGGAAGCACAGATACGCAGTATTTT. It codes for CASSVGLGSTDTQYF.

This chain links TRBV5-1 with TRBJ2-7; D tentatively reads TRBD1 or TRBD2 (5 bases each). Germline V CDR1 and CDR2: SGHRS, YFSETQ. This CDR3 is 14 amino acids long. Trimming took 4 bases from V and 2 from J, leaving 13 bases between them. The CDR3 nucleotides are TGCGCCAGCAGCCTTTGGGACCGAACCTACGAGCAGTACTTC. This translates into CASSLWDRTYEQYF.

This rearrangement joins TRBV29-1 to TRBJ2-7; weak D call: TRBD2 (6 bases). CDR1 is SQVTM, CDR2 ANQGSEA, per germline. This CDR3 has 13 amino acids. Trimming removed 5 bases from V and 3 bases from J, with 14 bases in between. The CDR3 loop is CSVKTRENYEQYF. The CDR3 DNA reads as TGCAGCGTTAAAACCCGGGAGAACTACGAGCAGTACTTC.

The chain is built from TRBV4-1 and TRBJ2-3; D ambiguous. This CDR3 has 11 amino acids. Germline-derived CDR1 and CDR2 are MGHRA and YSYEKL. Between the trimmed V and J ends, which lost 6 bases and 3 bases, there was a span of 4 bases. CDR3: CASRETDTQYF. The CDR3 DNA is TGCGCCAGCAGGGAAACAGATACGCAGTATTTT.

The rearrangement joins TRBV4-1 to TRBJ2-2; 8 nucleotides line up with TRBD1. Per the germline V gene, CDR1 is MGHRA and CDR2 is YSYEKL. The CDR3 is 18 amino acids. With 4 bases clipped from V and 0 bases from J, the junction kept 10 bases outside the gene matches. CDR3 coding DNA: TGCGCCAGCAGCCTCCGGGCCGTGGACAGGGCGAACACCGGGGAGCTGTTTTTT. It yields the protein CASSLRAVDRANTGELFF.

A single count supports this clone. V and J are TRBV7-6 and TRBJ2-2; TRBD2 agrees at 7 bases. Germline V gene lookup returns CDR1 SGHVS and CDR2 FNYEAQ. With V trimmed by 2 bases and J by 1 base, 4 bases remained unmatched. This CDR3 spans 16 amino acids. The CDR3 is CASSLIKRGNTGELFF. Written as DNA, the CDR3 is TGTGCCAGCAGCTTAATCAAGCGGGGGAACACCGGGGAGCTGTTTTTT.

The rearrangement uses TRBV10-2 and TRBJ1-1; weak D call: TRBD1 (6 bases). Deletions cut 4 bases from V and 1 base from J, with 10 bases between. The CDR3 totals 14 residues. Germline-derived CDR1 and CDR2 are WSHSY and SAAADI. The CDR3 DNA follows: TGCGCCAGCAGTGCGGACAGCCAGAACACTGAAGCTTTCTTT. Translation gives CASSADSQNTEAFF.

This sequence joins TRBV27 and TRBJ2-7, with TRBD2 matching over 8 bases. Germline CDR1 is MNHEY and CDR2 is SMNVEV (reference sequence). The ends lost 7 bases at V and 2 bases at J; junction bases unmatched: 7. The CDR3 runs to 14 residues. The CDR3 DNA sequence: TGTGCCAGCACCCCTAGCGGGCCAACCTACGAGCAGTACTTC. Translating gives CASTPSGPTYEQYF.

This sequence joins TRBV6-5 and TRBJ1-2; possibly TRBD1 for D (5 bases). Per the germline V gene, CDR1 is MNHEY and CDR2 is SVGAGI. V lost 10 bases and J lost 0, with 12 bases in between. CDR3 length equals 13 residues. The CDR3 loop is CAIFDSSNYGYTF. CDR3 coding DNA: TGTGCCATATTTGACAGCTCTAACTATGGCTACACCTTC.

The genes are TRBV29-1 and TRBJ1-4, with D possibly being TRBD1 (5 bases). Trimming stripped 2 bases from V and 7 bases from J, with 14 bases between. Germline CDR1 and CDR2: SQVTM and ANQGSEA. The CDR3 has 14 amino acids. For the CDR3, the DNA is TGCAGCGTTGAACAGGGTATGGAGAGTGAAAAACTGTTTTTT. This codes for CSVEQGMESEKLFF.

The genes are TRBV2 and TRBJ2-3; D is uncertain. Between the trimmed V and J ends, which lost 8 bases and 1 base, there was a span of 16 bases. The length of the CDR3 is 15 residues. Germline lookup yields CDR1 SNHLY and CDR2 FYNNEI. The CDR3 region is CASHELLVRTDTQYF. CDR3 bases: TGTGCCAGCCACGAACTCTTAGTACGCACAGATACGCAGTATTTT.

V and J are TRBV7-8 and TRBJ2-3; possibly TRBD1 for D (6 bases). Germline CDR1 reads SGHVS; CDR2 reads FQNEAQ. CDR3 length: 14 residues. V lost 4 bases and J 2 bases, leaving 10 bases between the germline ends. CDR3 loop: CASSSDSPTDTQYF. DNA of the CDR3: TGTGCCAGCAGCTCGGACAGCCCCACAGATACGCAGTATTTT.

This chain joins TRBV19 and TRBJ2-5, with 10 nucleotides matching TRBD2. The trim removed 7 bases at V and 3 bases at J, leaving 8 bases unmatched. CDR1 is LNHDA, CDR2 SQIVND, per germline (reference sequence). This CDR3 has 15 residues. The CDR3 nucleotides read TGTGCCAGTACTCAGACTAGCGGGCTAGAAGAGACCCAGTACTTC. As protein: CASTQTSGLEETQYF.

The chain carries TRBV19 and TRBJ2-2, with unresolved D. Germline V gene data show CDR1 as LNHDA and CDR2 as SQIVND (reference sequence). Trimming shortened V by 2 bases and J by 2 bases, and 9 bases separated the two germline ends. This CDR3 comprises 15 residues. CDR3 nucleotides: TGTGCCAGTAGTATAATGACTCGAAACACCGGGGAGCTGTTTTTT. It is translated as CASSIMTRNTGELFF.

The CDR3 DNA reads TGTGCCAGCAGCCTCTATGAAGACTCGTACAATGAGCAGTTCTTC. Amino acid sequence: CASSLYEDSYNEQFF. The chain combines TRBV9 with TRBJ2-1; D gene ambiguous. Trimming removed 4 bases at V and 4 bases at J, with 15 bases between. This CDR3 is built from 15 residues. Looked up from germline, CDR1 is SGDLS and CDR2 is YYNGEE.

The V call is TRBV7-9, the J call TRBJ2-5, with TRBD1 matching 9 bases. Germline assignment: CDR1 SEHNR and CDR2 FQNEAQ (reference sequence). V lost 2 bases and J lost 5; bases outside the gene matches: 9. This CDR3 comprises 16 residues. CDR3 bases: TGTGCCAGCAGCTTACAGGACAGGGGTCTTACGGAGACCCAGTACTTC. Translation gives CASSLQDRGLTETQYF.